The source of this T cell receptor beta chain is a study of CD8 T cells in Susac syndrome. Findings and caveats of the study: The study admitted that it had a relatively small number of individuals in its TCR sequencing and HLA analysis.

The multiple sclerosis controls comprised treatment-naive patients whose relapsing-remitting disease was stable or active. TEMRA cells were enriched by FACS, while CD8+ and CD4+ T cells were obtained through a negative isolation that was performed magnetically. Germline V lookup: CDR1 SNHLY, CDR2 FYNNEI. CDR3 length: 16 residues. The authors reverse transcribed about 0.45 to 1 ug RNA with random hexamers. TCRdb fed the immunoSEQ multiplex PCR reads into MiXCR, producing one record per CDR3 protein. The table lists roughly 200,000 distinct CDR3 sequences, roughly 94% of them singletons. A word on this clonotype: The antigen is not known. The junction differs from germline at one of its ends, possibly a read error.

This clonotype originated in a human donor with multiple sclerosis. The sequenced sample consisted of CD4+ T cells from PBMCs. J is TRBJ2-6 and V is TRBV2, with TRBD1 as a possible D gene (5 bases). The chain's CDR3 is CASSERRPSGANVLIF. CDR3 sequence (DNA): TGTGCCAGCAGTGAAAGACGGCCTTCTGGGGCCAACGTCCTGATTTTC.